This T cell receptor beta chain comes out of a study of blood T cell repertoires in COVID-19. About the study: Samples came from the United States, Italy and Spain, spanning acute and convalescent COVID-19. T cells, B-cell-depleted T cells, or PBMCs provided the cDNA or gDNA that served as material.

This clone appeared a few times. V gave up 7 bases and J gave up 2 bases, with 12 bases separating them. CDR1 and CDR2 (germline): SQVTM, ANQGSEA. This CDR3 is built from 12 residues. As processed by the authors: Amplification of reference gene primers was used by the study to estimate nucleated cell counts. The data were produced by immunoSEQ multiplex PCR, yet TCRdb's version contains in-frame clones alone and is incomplete. That table is the source of V, J and clone size, and D and trimming were worked out from the DNA. Of fewer than 150,000 clones listed, approximately 85% were seen once; the top ten hold 9.5% to 15%.

Sequencing was carried out using peripheral blood. The origin of this receptor is a human donor in a cohort sampled during active COVID-19. The chain couples TRBV29-1 to TRBJ2-7; the D gene is possibly TRBD1 (5 bases). The chain's CDR3 is CSAAGFTYEQYF. Written as DNA, the CDR3 is TGCAGCGCTGCAGGGTTTACCTACGAGCAGTACTTC.